These T cell receptor beta chains were read from a single sample in a study of blood T cell repertoires in COVID-19. Using immunoSEQ multiplex PCR, the repertoire was profiled, and TCRdb retains in-frame clones only, with some absent. This table holds around 200,000 clones, about 88% found once. The source material was PBMCs or T cells enriched from blood (not recorded which). These receptors were collected from a woman aged 30 to 39 who had been exposed to COVID-19. The CDR3 runs from the conserved cysteine through the conserved F or W. Fields, in order: clone size, V gene, D gene, J gene, CDR3 protein, CDR3 DNA. The D gene is left open where the match is weak. Size values are once, few and many counts, or a class for expanded clones, and some rows have none.

-	TRBV2	-	TRBJ1-2	CASSGKLGYYGYTF	TGTGCCAGCAGCGGGAAGTTGGGGTACTATGGCTACACCTTC
-	TRBV4-2	-	TRBJ2-3	CASSQNLLSTDTQYF	TGTGCCAGCAGCCAAAATCTTCTTAGCACAGATACGCAGTATTTT
-	TRBV2	-	TRBJ2-2	CASTGVGSNTGELFF	TGTGCCAGCACCGGGGTCGGATCGAACACCGGGGAGCTGTTTTTT
once	TRBV4-1	TRBD1	TRBJ2-4	CASSQMGEGAKNIQYF	TGCGCCAGCAGCCAGATGGGCGAGGGGGCGAAAAACATTCAGTACTTC
-	TRBV5-6	TRBD2	TRBJ2-3	CASSSPGLAGTDTQYF	TGTGCCAGCAGCTCCCCCGGACTAGCGGGCACAGATACGCAGTATTTT
-	TRBV24-1	-	TRBJ1-2	CATSDSGTSPLGGYTF	TGTGCCACCAGTGATTCTGGGACTTCCCCTTTAGGTGGCTACACCTTC
-	TRBV5-1	TRBD1	TRBJ1-4	CASSSTPGGPTNEKLFF	TGCGCCAGCAGCTCGACCCCAGGGGGACCAACTAATGAAAAACTGTTTTTT
once	TRBV6-6	-	TRBJ2-1	CASSYLPGSYNEQFF	TGTGCCAGCAGTTACCTACCCGGTTCCTACAATGAGCAGTTCTTC
-	TRBV18	-	TRBJ2-1	CASSPTGNEQFF	TGTGCCAGCTCACCAACAGGCAATGAGCAGTTCTTC
few	TRBV11-2	TRBD1	TRBJ1-1	CASSLSETGSTEAFF	TGTGCCAGCAGCTTATCAGAGACAGGGAGCACTGAAGCTTTCTTT
once	TRBV18	-	TRBJ1-2	CASSPESRPGLRDYGYTF	TGTGCCAGCTCACCAGAATCCCGTCCTGGACTACGGGACTATGGCTACACCTTC
-	TRBV21-1	-	TRBJ2-7	CANGQETNWGDYEQYF	TGTGCCAACGGACAGGAGACCAATTGGGGTGATTACGAGCAGTACTTC
-	TRBV30	-	TRBJ2-5	CACMDSLRGSQETQYF	TGTGCCTGCATGGACTCCCTTCGGGGGTCCCAAGAGACCCAGTACTTC
-	TRBV6-5	-	TRBJ1-1	CASMMGNTEAFF	TGTGCCAGCATGATGGGCAACACTGAAGCTTTCTTT
-	TRBV10-1	-	TRBJ1-6	CASAVGGRFRSPLHF	TGCGCCAGCGCGGTCGGGGGGCGATTTCGTTCACCCCTCCACTTT
-	TRBV19	TRBD2	TRBJ2-5	CASSKTSGGALETQYF	TGTGCCAGTAGTAAGACTAGCGGGGGGGCCTTAGAGACCCAGTACTTC
-	TRBV11-1	-	TRBJ1-1	CASRDTQVLNTEAFF	TGTGCCAGCAGAGATACACAGGTTCTCAACACTGAAGCTTTCTTT
-	TRBV5-1	TRBD1	TRBJ1-1	CASSRKGDRLNTEAFF	TGCGCCAGCAGCCGAAAAGGGGACAGGTTGAACACTGAAGCTTTCTTT
-	TRBV24-1	-	TRBJ2-7	CATSDLQAGGEQYF	TGTGCCACCAGTGATTTGCAGGCAGGGGGGGAGCAGTACTTC
-	TRBV7-8	TRBD1	TRBJ1-5	CASSLRDSGQPQHF	TGTGCCAGCAGCCTCCGGGACAGCGGACAGCCCCAGCATTTT
-	TRBV12-5	-	TRBJ1-5	CASGLELMQPQHF	TGTGCTAGTGGTTTGGAATTAATGCAGCCCCAGCATTTT